The source of this T cell receptor (beta chain) is a study of T cell clonality in common variable immunodeficiency. Study-wide points: In common variable immunodeficiency, TCR beta chains reportedly carried fewer deletions and N-nucleotide insertions. Compared with controls, CVID subjects had fewer shared TCRbeta clones. Repertoire-complication correlations in CVID were limited by patient heterogeneity.

Heparinized whole blood, about 5 to 8.5 ml, came from each donor. The CDR3 totals 13 residues. Germline CDR1 reads DFQATT; CDR2 reads SNEGSKA (reference sequence). V lost 8 bases, J lost 5 bases, and 5 bases stayed unmatched. The assay was immunoSEQ multiplex PCR, and TCRdb's table has in-frame clones only and misses some. The sample was found to contain over 30,000 clones, and every one recurs. This clone appeared many times. The antigen remains unidentified. Read coverage stops 3 residues before the CDR3 terminus; the germline J gene supplies the remainder. This chain links TRBV20-1 with TRBJ2-1; TRBD2 matches at 11 bases. Specimen: peripheral blood mononuclear cells. The source of this sequence is a human donor with common variable immunodeficiency. CDR3 sequence reads: CSHRTSGHNEQFF. CDR3 bases read: TGCAGTCACCGGACTAGCGGGCACAATGAG.